This TCR beta chain was obtained from a study of blood T cells in healthy people across ages. Study overall: When template switching was applied, about one barcoded beta molecule was captured per two T cells. The study's findings and limits: PBMCs that were unsorted prevented a conclusive naive versus antigen-experienced comparison.

For this clonotype: Its specificity is not known.

Germline-derived CDR1 and CDR2 are SNHLY and FYNNEI. V gave up 7 bases and J gave up 2 bases; unmatched junction bases: 14. The CDR3 contains 16 residues. A second PCR of 7 to 11 cycles used a sample-barcoded 5' primer and a J-beta primer mix. Each CDR3 protein gets one entry after TCRdb re-called the 5' RACE reads with MiXCR. Found here are about 640,000 distinct CDR3 sequences, 58% of them singletons; the top ten hold 30% to 40%. Each sample had at least 6 million PBMCs isolated. The V gene is TRBV2, the J gene TRBJ2-7; 7 positions match TRBD1. The receptor was derived from a man in his 60s in good health. The specimen was blood. The CDR3 DNA is TGTGCCAGCACATCGGACCCACAGGGGTTAACCTACGAGCAGTACGTC. Protein product: CASTSDPQGLTYEQYV.